This is a list of T cell receptor beta chains from one sample in a study of technical replicates of blood from a few donors. Libraries were prepared by immunoSEQ multiplex PCR; TCRdb keeps only in-frame clonotypes and omits some of them. Here the sample spans some 64,000 clones, 85% to 95% being singletons. Sequenced: PBMCs. The receptors were sampled from a human donor in good health. Some clones in this sample may be carry-over from other donors' samples. The CDR3 runs from the conserved cysteine through the conserved F or W. The D gene is left open where the match is weak. Expanded clones get a size class; other rows say once, few or many, or leave the size out.

d_call | j_call | v_call | clone_size | cdr3_nt | cdr3_aa
. | TRBJ1-5 | TRBV4-1 | . | TGCGCCAGCAGCCAAGAACGGGGATATAGCAATCAGCCCCAGCATTTT | CASSQERGYSNQPQHF
TRBD2 | TRBJ2-1 | TRBV5-6 | . | TGTGCCAGCAGCTTGCTGGCGGGAGCCTACAATGAGCAGTTCTTC | CASSLLAGAYNEQFF
. | TRBJ2-1 | TRBV5-4 | . | TGTGCCAGCAGCTTGGCCGGGGTTTCCTCCTACAATGAGCAGTTCTTC | CASSLAGVSSYNEQFF
. | TRBJ2-6 | TRBV19 | . | TGTGCCAGTACTCTCGACAGCCCTGGCAACGTCCTGACTTTC | CASTLDSPGNVLTF
. | TRBJ1-6 | TRBV7-9 | few | TGTGCCAGCAGCATCCCAGGGTCCGGTAATTCACCCCTCCACTTT | CASSIPGSGNSPLHF
. | TRBJ2-2 | TRBV27 | . | TGTGCCAGCAGTTTAACGTCCCGGGGTAGCGGGGAGCTGTTTTTT | CASSLTSRGSGELFF
. | TRBJ1-4 | TRBV7-2 | . | TGTGCCAGCAGTATAGGAGTTGCAACTAATGAAAAACTGTTTTTT | CASSIGVATNEKLFF
. | TRBJ2-1 | TRBV9 | . | TGTGCCAGCAGCGGAGCGCGGAATGAGCAGTTCTTC | CASSGARNEQFF
. | TRBJ2-3 | TRBV7-3 | . | TGTGCCAGCAGCTTCGACGGGAACACAGATACGCAGTATTTT | CASSFDGNTDTQYF
. | TRBJ1-5 | TRBV7-2 | . | TGTGCCAGCAGCGGAAGCGCGGGGGTTGGTCAGCCCCAGCATTTT | CASSGSAGVGQPQHF
TRBD1 | TRBJ1-6 | TRBV5-5 | . | TGTGCCAGCAGCCGGGACAGGAGGTCACCCCTCCACTTT | CASSRDRRSPLHF
TRBD1 | TRBJ2-5 | TRBV28 | . | TGTGCCAGCAGCCTTAGATCGGGACAGGGGGGAGAGACCCAGTACTTC | CASSLRSGQGGETQYF
. | TRBJ2-1 | TRBV28 | . | TGTGCCAGCAGTACGAGAACCCTCCTCTACAATGAGCAGTTCTTC | CASSTRTLLYNEQFF
. | TRBJ2-7 | TRBV11-3 | . | TGTGCCAGCAGCTTAGACGGCAGGCCGGGGGAGCAGTACTTC | CASSLDGRPGEQYF
TRBD2 | TRBJ2-3 | TRBV7-9 | . | TGTGCCAGCAGCCAAAGGGGTAGCGGGACCAGCACCGATACGCAGTATTTT | CASSQRGSGTSTDTQYF
. | TRBJ2-5 | TRBV15 | . | TGTGCCACCAGCGGACCAGAACGGGGGTTCCAAGAGACCCAGTACTTC | CATSGPERGFQETQYF
TRBD1 | TRBJ2-1 | TRBV19 | . | TGTGCCAGCCGGGACAGGGGGTCCAATGAGCAGTTCTTC | CASRDRGSNEQFF
. | TRBJ2-5 | TRBV5-1 | . | TGCGCCAGCAGCTTGGCCGTCGGGAATCCAGAGACCCAGTACTTC | CASSLAVGNPETQYF
TRBD1 | TRBJ2-7 | TRBV23-1 | . | TGCGCCAGCAGTCAGCGGACAGGGGAAATTTCCTACGAGCAGTACTTC | CASSQRTGEISYEQYF
TRBD1 | TRBJ2-5 | TRBV14 | . | TGTGCCAGCAGCCAATCTACAGGGGCCCAAGAGACCCAGTACTTC | CASSQSTGAQETQYF
. | TRBJ2-1 | TRBV28 | . | TGTGCCAGCAGTCCCTACAGGGTTCTAAATGAGCAGTTCTTC | CASSPYRVLNEQFF
. | TRBJ2-7 | TRBV12-5 | . | TGTGCTAGTGGTAAAACACCGACCTACGAGCAGTACTTC | CASGKTPTYEQYF
TRBD1 | TRBJ2-2 | TRBV9 | . | TGTGCCAGCAGCAGGGACAGGGGAGGTCGCGGGGAGCTGTTTTTT | CASSRDRGGRGELFF
. | TRBJ1-2 | TRBV20-1 | . | TGCAGTGCTCCCCGAGCTGCCGGCTACACCTTC | CSAPRAAGYTF
. | TRBJ1-1 | TRBV7-9 | . | TGTGCCAGCAGCTTAGGGGCTTACACTGAAGCTTTCTTT | CASSLGAYTEAFF
TRBD1 | TRBJ1-5 | TRBV7-9 | . | TGTGCCAGCAGCGGGGGACAGGGGTACAATCAGCCCCAGCATTTT | CASSGGQGYNQPQHF
TRBD1 | TRBJ1-1 | TRBV25-1 | . | TGTGCCAGCAGTCGGACAGGGTCGACTGAAGCTTTCTTT | CASSRTGSTEAFF
. | TRBJ2-4 | TRBV10-3 | . | TGTGCCATCAGTCCCCACGAGGGTGAAAACATTCAGTACTTC | CAISPHEGENIQYF
. | TRBJ2-7 | TRBV6-1 | . | TGTGCCAGCGGTCGGGGACTGAGCTACGAGCAGTACTTC | CASGRGLSYEQYF
TRBD1 | TRBJ2-1 | TRBV7-9 | . | TGTGCCAGCAGCTTAGTGCAGGGGGCCTCCTACAATGAGCAGTTCTTC | CASSLVQGASYNEQFF
TRBD1 | TRBJ1-2 | TRBV4-1 | . | TGCGCCAGCAGCCAAGCGAGGGACAGCGCTTATGGCTACACCTTC | CASSQARDSAYGYTF
TRBD1 | TRBJ2-2 | TRBV11-1 | . | TGTGCCAGCAGCTTAGCAACAGGGGGCACCGGGGAGCTGTTTTTT | CASSLATGGTGELFF
TRBD2 | TRBJ2-7 | TRBV18 | . | TGTGCCAGCTCACCCGGACTAGCGGAATACTACGAGCAGTACTTC | CASSPGLAEYYEQYF
. | TRBJ1-1 | TRBV30 | . | TGTGCCTGGAGTGGGGGGACAAACATGAACACTGAAGCTTTCTTT | CAWSGGTNMNTEAFF
TRBD1 | TRBJ2-1 | TRBV5-6 | . | TGTGCCAGCAGCTTCGACAGGGGGGGGTCCTACAATGAGCAGTTCTTC | CASSFDRGGSYNEQFF
TRBD1 | TRBJ1-2 | TRBV7-8 | once | TGTGCCAGCAGCTCACAGGGGGCGGTTAGCTATGGCTACACCTTC | CASSSQGAVSYGYTF
TRBD1 | TRBJ1-6 | TRBV5-4 | . | TGTGCCAGCAGCTTGGGGACAGGGTTCACACCCCTCCACTTT | CASSLGTGFTPLHF
TRBD1 | TRBJ1-1 | TRBV7-8 | . | TGTGCCAGCGCTGACAGGGTGAACACTGAAGCTTTCTTT | CASADRVNTEAFF
. | TRBJ2-4 | TRBV7-8 | . | TGTGCCAGCAGCCGGGATCAAAGCATTCAGTACTTC | CASSRDQSIQYF
. | TRBJ2-2 | TRBV7-9 | . | TGTGCCAGCAGCCTTCCCGGGTCCCCCGGGGAGCTGTTTTTT | CASSLPGSPGELFF
. | TRBJ2-4 | TRBV7-2 | . | TGTGCCAGCAGCCTAGCCTGGCTTATTGGCATTCAGTACTTC | CASSLAWLIGIQYF
. | TRBJ2-1 | TRBV6-6 | . | TGTGCCAGCAGTTACTTAAGACTCGACAATGAGCAGTTCTTC | CASSYLRLDNEQFF
. | TRBJ1-4 | TRBV7-9 | once | TGTGCCAGCAGCTTAGGACTGACCCATGAAAAACTGTTTTTT | CASSLGLTHEKLFF
TRBD2 | TRBJ2-3 | TRBV5-6 | . | TGTGCCAGCAGCCCAACCGGGACTAGCTATACGCAGTATTTT | CASSPTGTSYTQYF
. | TRBJ1-1 | TRBV6-4 | . | TGTGCCAGCAGTGACACCCTCATTGGCCGCAAGAACACTGAAGCTTTCTTT | CASSDTLIGRKNTEAFF
. | TRBJ2-6 | TRBV19 | . | TGTGCCAGTAGTATGGACAGCTCTGCGGCCAACGTCCTGACTTTC | CASSMDSSAANVLTF
. | TRBJ1-3 | TRBV9 | . | TGTGCCAGCAGCGCAGGCCCCGGCTCTGGAAACACCATATATTTT | CASSAGPGSGNTIYF
. | TRBJ1-4 | TRBV18 | . | TGTGCCAGCTCACACGAGGAGGCCCGGGGAAAACTGTTTTTT | CASSHEEARGKLFF
. | TRBJ2-1 | TRBV29-1 | once | TGCAGCGTTGCAAAGCTACAGTCCTACAATGAGCAGTTCTTC | CSVAKLQSYNEQFF
. | TRBJ1-1 | TRBV4-3 | once | TGCGCCAGCAGCCCGCAAGGAGCGGGGCACACTGAAGCTTTCTTT | CASSPQGAGHTEAFF
TRBD2 | TRBJ2-1 | TRBV4-2 | once | TGTGCCAGCAGCCGAGAAGCTAGCGGGGGCTACAATGAGCAGTTCTTC | CASSREASGGYNEQFF
. | TRBJ2-6 | TRBV7-3 | . | TGTGCCAGCAGTGACAGCCCCGCGGGGGCCAACGTCCTGACTTTC | CASSDSPAGANVLTF
TRBD1 | TRBJ1-2 | TRBV6-1 | . | TGTGCCAGCAAGCAGGGGGTTAGTGGCTACACCTTC | CASKQGVSGYTF
TRBD1 | TRBJ1-2 | TRBV4-2 | . | TGTGCCAGCAGCCAAGACGTGACAGGGGTGGACTATGGCTACACCTTC | CASSQDVTGVDYGYTF
TRBD1 | TRBJ1-2 | TRBV5-6 | . | TGTGCCAGCAGCTTGGTAAGATCCGGACAGGCGAAAACTAACTATGGCTACACCTTC | CASSLVRSGQAKTNYGYTF
. | TRBJ1-1 | TRBV29-1 | . | TGCAGCGTTGAAGATCGCGGGGGAGTAGGCACTGAAGCTTTCTTT | CSVEDRGGVGTEAFF
TRBD1 | TRBJ2-3 | TRBV6-4 | few | TGTGCCAGCAGTGACGGGACAGGGAGCACAGATACGCAGTATTTT | CASSDGTGSTDTQYF